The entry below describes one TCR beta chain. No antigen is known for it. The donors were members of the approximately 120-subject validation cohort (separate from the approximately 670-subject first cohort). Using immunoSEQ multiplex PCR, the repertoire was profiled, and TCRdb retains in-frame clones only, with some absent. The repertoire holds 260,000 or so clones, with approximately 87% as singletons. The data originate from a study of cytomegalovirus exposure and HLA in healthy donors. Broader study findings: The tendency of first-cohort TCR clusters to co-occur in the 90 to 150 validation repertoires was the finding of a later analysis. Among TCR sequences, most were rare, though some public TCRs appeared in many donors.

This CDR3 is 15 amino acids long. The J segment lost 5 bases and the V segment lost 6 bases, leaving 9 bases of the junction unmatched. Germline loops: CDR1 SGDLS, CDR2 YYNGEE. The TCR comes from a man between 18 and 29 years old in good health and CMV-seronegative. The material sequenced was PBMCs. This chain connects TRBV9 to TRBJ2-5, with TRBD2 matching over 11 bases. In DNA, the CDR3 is TGTGCCAGCACGGGAACTAGCGGGAGTTATGAGACCCAGTACTTC. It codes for CASTGTSGSYETQYF.